A single T cell receptor (beta chain) is shown here with its context. Its target is unknown. Being one base from a much bigger clone, this may be a read error. This record belongs to a study of tumor-infiltrating lymphocytes in primary liver carcinoma. The V gene lost 4 bases and the J gene lost 8 bases, with 20 bases spanning the gap. CDR1 SQVTM and CDR2 ANQGSEA come from the germline V gene. This CDR3 is built from 14 residues. Findings and limits, study-wide: Between tumor regions, pairs overlapped more than tumor-adjacent and tumor-blood pairs did. Compared with blood, tumor repertoires held significantly more in their top 250 clones.

Germline DNA was extracted too, while blood RNA derived from unsorted whole blood. TCR beta cDNA was reverse-transcribed from approximately 0.45 ug of total RNA. The reaction used a constant-region primer and ProtoScript II reverse transcriptase. ARM-PCR was slightly modified, and three nested multiplex PCR rounds with it gave rise to the TCR beta libraries. The opening two PCR rounds, around 10 cycles each, paired TRBV1-TRBV30 forward primers with a C-beta reverse primer. One entry per CDR3 protein results from TCRdb running MiXCR on the multiplex PCR reads. The sample shows a few hundred thousand distinct CDR3 sequences, around 50% of them seen only once.

The rearrangement uses TRBV29-1 and TRBJ1-2; D uncertain. The source of this sequence is a young woman with primary liver carcinoma and hepatitis B virus infection. Sequences were obtained from peripheral blood. This chain's CDR3 is CSVAWVEGPRGYTF. The DNA for the CDR3 is TGCAGCGTTGCATGGGTAGAGGGCCCTCGGGGCTACACCTTC.